This record looks at one T cell receptor beta chain sequence and its context. The target antigen is unknown. Repertoires were generated with immunoSEQ multiplex PCR, while TCRdb's copy carries only in-frame clones and drops some. The data show 260,000 or so clones, with 90% seen just once and approximately 3.1% held by the top ten. The study drew the donors from its approximately 110-subject validation cohort, separate from the 666-subject first cohort. Germline V CDR1 and CDR2: SGHRS, YFSETQ. Trimming stripped 3 bases from V and 1 base from J, with 7 bases between. This CDR3 has 13 amino acids. These data come from a study of cytomegalovirus exposure and HLA in healthy donors. Study conclusions and caveats: Three of the chains that were CMV-associated were confirmed in vitro to be specific for CMV antigens. There were over 150 TCR beta chains listed as cytomegalovirus-associated. Reports credit the classifier with highly specific, highly sensitive diagnosis of cytomegalovirus status.

This sequence originates from a woman in her thirties in good health and CMV-seronegative. The chain couples TRBV5-1 to TRBJ2-5, with D unclear. Sequencing input: PBMCs. CDR3 bases: TGCGCCAGCAGCTCGTACAGCCAAGAGACCCAGTACTTC. It specifies CASSSYSQETQYF.